Ten or more counts support the clone carrying this T cell receptor beta chain. Its antigen is not known. Synthesis of cDNA used 5'RACE (with 10-nucleotide random UMIs). TCRdb recomputed calls from the 5' RACE reads with MiXCR, one row per CDR3 protein. The sample includes about 87,000 distinct CDR3 sequences, under 4.5% of them seen just once. The data stem from a study of neurological immune-mediated disorders. Study-level points and caveats: Subjects shared no identical expanded-clone CDR3 amino acid sequences, suggesting private TCR-beta repertoires in all groups.

Per germline, CDR1 SGHTA and CDR2 FQGNSA. The CDR3 runs to 15 residues. J was trimmed by 2 bases and V by 1 base; bases with no gene match: 2. This receptor was identified in a woman between 50 and 59 years old with multiple sclerosis. Material for sequencing was PBMCs. The chain joins TRBV7-2 to TRBJ2-1; 7 bases match TRBD1. The CDR3 loop is CASSLDDRAYNEQFF. The CDR3 DNA sequence: TGTGCCAGCAGCTTAGATGACAGGGCCTACAATGAGCAGTTCTTC. The whole variable domain, remainder taken from reference TRBV7-2 and TRBJ2-1, is GAGVSQSPSNKVTEKGKDVELRCDPISGHTALYWYRQSLGQGLEFLIYFQGNSAPDKSGLPSDRFSAERTGGSVSTLTIQRTQQEDSAVYLCASSLDDRAYNEQFFGPGTRLTVL.